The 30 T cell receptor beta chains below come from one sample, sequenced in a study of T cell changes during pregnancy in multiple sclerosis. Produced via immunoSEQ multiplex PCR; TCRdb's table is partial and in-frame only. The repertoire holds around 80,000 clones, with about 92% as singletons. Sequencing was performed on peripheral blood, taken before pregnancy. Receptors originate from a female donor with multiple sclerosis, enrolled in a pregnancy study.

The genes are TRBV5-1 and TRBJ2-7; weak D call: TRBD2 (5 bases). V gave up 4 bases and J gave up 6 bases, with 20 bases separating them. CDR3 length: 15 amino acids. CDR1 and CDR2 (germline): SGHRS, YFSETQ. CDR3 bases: TGCGCCAGCAGCCCGGTCACGGCCGGAGGTGGCGAGCAGTACTTC. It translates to CASSPVTAGGGEQYF.

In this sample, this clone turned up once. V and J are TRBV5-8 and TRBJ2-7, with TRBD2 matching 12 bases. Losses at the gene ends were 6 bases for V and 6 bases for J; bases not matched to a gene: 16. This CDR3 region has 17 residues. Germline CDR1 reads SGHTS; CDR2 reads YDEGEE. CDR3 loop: CASTRTSGAESLSEQYF. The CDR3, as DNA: TGTGCCAGCACCAGGACTAGCGGGGCGGAATCTTTATCCGAGCAGTACTTC.

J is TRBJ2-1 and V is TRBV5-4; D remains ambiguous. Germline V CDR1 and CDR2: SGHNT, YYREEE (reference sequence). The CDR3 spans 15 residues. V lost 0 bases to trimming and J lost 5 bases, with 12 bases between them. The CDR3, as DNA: TGTGCCAGCAGCTTGGAGCCTGCCACCGACAATGAGCAGTTCTTC. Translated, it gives CASSLEPATDNEQFF.

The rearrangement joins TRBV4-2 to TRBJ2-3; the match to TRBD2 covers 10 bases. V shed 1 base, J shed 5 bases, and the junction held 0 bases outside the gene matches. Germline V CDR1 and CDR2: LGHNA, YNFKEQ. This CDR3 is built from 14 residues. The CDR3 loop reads CASSQGTSGDTQYF. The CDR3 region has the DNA TGTGCCAGCAGCCAAGGGACTAGCGGAGATACGCAGTATTTT.

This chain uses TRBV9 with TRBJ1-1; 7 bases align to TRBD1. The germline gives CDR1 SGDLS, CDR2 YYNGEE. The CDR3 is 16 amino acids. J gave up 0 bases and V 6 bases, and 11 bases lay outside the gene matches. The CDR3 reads CASTPPPRGMNTEAFF. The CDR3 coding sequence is TGTGCCAGCACTCCTCCCCCCAGGGGGATGAACACTGAAGCTTTCTTT. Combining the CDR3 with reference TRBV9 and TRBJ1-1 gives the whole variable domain DSGVTQTPKHLITATGQRVTLRCSPRSGDLSVYWYQQSLDQGLQFLIQYYNGEERAKGNILERFSAQQFPDLHSELNLSSLELGDSALYFCASTPPPRGMNTEAFFGQGTRLTVV.

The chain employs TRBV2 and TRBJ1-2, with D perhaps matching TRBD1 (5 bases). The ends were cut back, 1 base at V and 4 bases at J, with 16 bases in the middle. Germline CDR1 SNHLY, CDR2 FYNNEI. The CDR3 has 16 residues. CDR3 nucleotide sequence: TGTGCCAGCAGTGAAGAGCTCAGGGTAGCATTCTATGGCTACACCTTC. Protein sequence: CASSEELRVAFYGYTF.

This CDR3 reads CASSFASYNEQFF. The CDR3 DNA sequence: TGTGCCAGCAGCTTTGCGTCATACAATGAGCAGTTCTTC. V usage is TRBV5-6 and J usage is TRBJ2-1, with unresolved D. V was shortened by 2 bases and J by 4 bases, with 7 bases between the two germline ends. The germline V gene has CDR1 SGHDT and CDR2 YYEEEE. This CDR3 is built from 13 residues.

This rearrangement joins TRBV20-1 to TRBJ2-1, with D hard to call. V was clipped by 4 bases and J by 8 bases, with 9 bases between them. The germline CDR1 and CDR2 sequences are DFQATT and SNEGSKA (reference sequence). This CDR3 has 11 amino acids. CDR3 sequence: CSAMRFDEQFF. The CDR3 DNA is TGCAGTGCTATGCGATTCGATGAGCAGTTCTTC.

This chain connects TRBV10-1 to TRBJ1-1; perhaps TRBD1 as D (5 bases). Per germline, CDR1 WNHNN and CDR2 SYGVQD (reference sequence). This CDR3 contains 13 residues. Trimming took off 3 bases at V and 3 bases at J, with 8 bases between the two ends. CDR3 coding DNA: TGCGCCAGCAGTGACAGGGATCACACTGAAGCTTTCTTT. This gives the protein CASSDRDHTEAFF.

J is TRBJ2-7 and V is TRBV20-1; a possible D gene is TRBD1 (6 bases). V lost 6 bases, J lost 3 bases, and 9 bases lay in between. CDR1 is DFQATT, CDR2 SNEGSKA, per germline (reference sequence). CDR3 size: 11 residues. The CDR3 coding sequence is TGCAGTGCGCCGGACAGCTACGAGCAGTACTTC. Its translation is CSAPDSYEQYF.

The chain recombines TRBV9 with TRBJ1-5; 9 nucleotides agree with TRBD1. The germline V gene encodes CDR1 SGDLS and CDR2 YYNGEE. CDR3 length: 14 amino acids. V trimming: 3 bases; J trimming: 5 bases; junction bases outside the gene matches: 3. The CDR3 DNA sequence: TGTGCCAGCAGCGAGGGGACAGGGCATCAGCCCCAGCATTTT. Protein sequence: CASSEGTGHQPQHF.

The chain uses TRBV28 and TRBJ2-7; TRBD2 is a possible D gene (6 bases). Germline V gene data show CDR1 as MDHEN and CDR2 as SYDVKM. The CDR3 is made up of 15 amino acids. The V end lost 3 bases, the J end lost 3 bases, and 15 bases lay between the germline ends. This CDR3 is CASSFGGISSYEQYF. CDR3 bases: TGTGCCAGCAGTTTTGGGGGGATTTCCAGCTACGAGCAGTACTTC.

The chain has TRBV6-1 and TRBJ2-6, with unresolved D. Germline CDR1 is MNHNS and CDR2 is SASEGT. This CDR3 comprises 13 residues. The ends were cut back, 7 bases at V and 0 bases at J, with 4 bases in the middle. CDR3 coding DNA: TGTGCCAGCAAGAGCTCTGGGGCCAACGTCCTGACTTTC. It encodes CASKSSGANVLTF.

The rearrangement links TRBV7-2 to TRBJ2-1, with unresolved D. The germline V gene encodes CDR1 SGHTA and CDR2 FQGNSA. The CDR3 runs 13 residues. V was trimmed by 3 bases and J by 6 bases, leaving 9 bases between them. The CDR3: CASSFDPGNEQFF. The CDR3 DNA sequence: TGTGCCAGCAGCTTTGATCCCGGCAATGAGCAGTTCTTC.

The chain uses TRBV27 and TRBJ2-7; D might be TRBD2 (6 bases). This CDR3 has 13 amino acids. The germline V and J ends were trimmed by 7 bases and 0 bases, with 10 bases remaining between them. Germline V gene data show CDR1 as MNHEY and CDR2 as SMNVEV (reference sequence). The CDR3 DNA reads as TGTGCCAGCACTGCGGGGAACTCCTACGAGCAGTACTTC. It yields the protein CASTAGNSYEQYF.

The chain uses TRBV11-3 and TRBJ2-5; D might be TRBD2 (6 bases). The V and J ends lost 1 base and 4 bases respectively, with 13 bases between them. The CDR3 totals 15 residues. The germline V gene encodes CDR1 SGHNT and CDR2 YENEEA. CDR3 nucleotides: TGTGCCAGCAGCTTAGGTGGGGGGAACGGAGAGACCCAGTACTTC. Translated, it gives CASSLGGGNGETQYF. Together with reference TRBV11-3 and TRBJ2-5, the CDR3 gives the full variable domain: EAGVVQSPRYKIIEKKQPVAFWCNPISGHNTLYWYLQNLGQGPELLIRYENEEAVDDSQLPKDRFSAERLKGVDSTLKIQPAELGDSAVYLCASSLGGGNGETQYFGPGTRLLVL.

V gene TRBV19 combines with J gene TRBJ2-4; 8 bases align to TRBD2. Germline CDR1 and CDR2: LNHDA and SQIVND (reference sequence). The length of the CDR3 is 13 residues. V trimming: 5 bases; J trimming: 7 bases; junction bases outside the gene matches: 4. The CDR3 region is CASSRGGGNIQYF. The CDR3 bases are TGTGCCAGTAGTCGCGGCGGGGGGAACATTCAGTACTTC. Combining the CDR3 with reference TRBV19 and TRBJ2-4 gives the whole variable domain DGGITQSPKYLFRKEGQNVTLSCEQNLNHDAMYWYRQDPGQGLRLIYYSQIVNDFQKGDIAEGYSVSREKKESFPLTVTSAQKNPTAFYLCASSRGGGNIQYFGAGTRLSVL.

The CDR3 nucleotides read TGCGCCAGCAGCCCGGACAGTTTCGTGCGTGAGCAGTACTTC. It translates to CASSPDSFVREQYF. The chain is built from TRBV5-1 and TRBJ2-7, with D maybe TRBD1 (6 bases). V lost 4 bases, J lost 7 bases, and 18 bases lay in between. Germline V CDR1 and CDR2: SGHRS, YFSETQ. This CDR3 has 14 residues.

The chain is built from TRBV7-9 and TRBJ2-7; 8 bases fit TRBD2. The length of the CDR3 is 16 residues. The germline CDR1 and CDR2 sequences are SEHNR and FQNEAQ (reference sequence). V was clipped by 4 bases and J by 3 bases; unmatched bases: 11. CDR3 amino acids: CASSSPTSGAVYEQYF. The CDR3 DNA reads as TGTGCCAGCAGCTCTCCAACTAGCGGAGCCGTCTACGAGCAGTACTTC.

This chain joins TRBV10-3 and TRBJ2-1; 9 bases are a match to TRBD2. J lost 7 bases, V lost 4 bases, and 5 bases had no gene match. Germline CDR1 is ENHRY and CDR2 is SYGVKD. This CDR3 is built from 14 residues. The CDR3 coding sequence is TGTGCCATCAGTGGGCGGGAGGGCTTAAATGAGCAGTTCTTC. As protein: CAISGREGLNEQFF.

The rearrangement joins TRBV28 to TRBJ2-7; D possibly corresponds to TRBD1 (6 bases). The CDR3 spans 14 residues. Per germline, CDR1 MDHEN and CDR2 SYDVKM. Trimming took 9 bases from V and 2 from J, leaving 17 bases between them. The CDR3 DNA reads TGTGCCAGTGTCATGAGGGGGAGCACCTACGAGCAGTACTTC. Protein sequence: CASVMRGSTYEQYF.

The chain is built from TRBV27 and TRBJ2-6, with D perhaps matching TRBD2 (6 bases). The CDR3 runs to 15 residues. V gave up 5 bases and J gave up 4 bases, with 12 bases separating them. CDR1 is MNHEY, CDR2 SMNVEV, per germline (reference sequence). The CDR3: CASSPSGVGANVLTF. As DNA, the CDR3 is TGTGCCAGCAGTCCCTCGGGGGTGGGGGCCAACGTCCTGACTTTC.

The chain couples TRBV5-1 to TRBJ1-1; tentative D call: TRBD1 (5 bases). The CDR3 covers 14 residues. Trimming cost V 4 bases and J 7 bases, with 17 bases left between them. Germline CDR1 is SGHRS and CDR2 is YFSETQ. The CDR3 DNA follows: TGCGCCAGCAGCCCCGGGGGGGAAGCGAATGAAGCTTTCTTT. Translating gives CASSPGGEANEAFF.

CDR3 protein: CSVGQGSNHEQYF. DNA of the CDR3: TGCAGCGTTGGACAGGGGAGTAATCACGAGCAGTACTTC. This chain uses TRBV29-1 with TRBJ2-7; 8 positions agree with TRBD1. The V gene's germline CDR1 is SQVTM and CDR2 ANQGSEA. The CDR3 spans 13 residues. The V gene end was trimmed by 4 bases and the J gene end by 5 bases; junction bases not matched to a gene: 7.

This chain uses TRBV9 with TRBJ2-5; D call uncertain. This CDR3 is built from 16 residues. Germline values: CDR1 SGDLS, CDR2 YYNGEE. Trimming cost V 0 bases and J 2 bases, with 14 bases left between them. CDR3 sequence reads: CASSVDEARPQETQYF. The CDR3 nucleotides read TGTGCCAGCAGCGTAGATGAGGCACGACCTCAAGAGACCCAGTACTTC.

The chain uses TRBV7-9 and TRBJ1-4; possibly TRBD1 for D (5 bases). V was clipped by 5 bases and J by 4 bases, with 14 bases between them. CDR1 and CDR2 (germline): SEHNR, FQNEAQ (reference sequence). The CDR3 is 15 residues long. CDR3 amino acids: CASSLGGSGNEKLFF. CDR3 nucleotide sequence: TGTGCCAGCAGCCTCGGGGGTTCGGGTAATGAAAAACTGTTTTTT.

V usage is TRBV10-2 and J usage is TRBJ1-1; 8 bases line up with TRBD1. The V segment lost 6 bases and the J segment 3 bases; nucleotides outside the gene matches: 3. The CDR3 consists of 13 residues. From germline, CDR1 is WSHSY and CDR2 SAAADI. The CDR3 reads CASRDRGYTEAFF. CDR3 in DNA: TGCGCCAGCAGAGACAGGGGTTACACTGAAGCTTTCTTT.

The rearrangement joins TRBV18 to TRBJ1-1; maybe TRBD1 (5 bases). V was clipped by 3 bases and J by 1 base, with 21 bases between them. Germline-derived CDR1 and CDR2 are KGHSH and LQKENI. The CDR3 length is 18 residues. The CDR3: CASSPLRGGEVWNTEAFF. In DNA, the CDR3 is TGTGCCAGCTCACCTCTCCGGGGGGGGGAAGTGTGGAACACTGAAGCTTTCTTT. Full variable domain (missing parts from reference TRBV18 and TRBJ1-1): NAGVMQNPRHLVRRRGQEARLRCSPMKGHSHVYWYRQLPEEGLKFMVYLQKENIIDESGMPKERFSAEFPKEGPSILRIQQVVRGDSAAYFCASSPLRGGEVWNTEAFFGQGTRLTVV.

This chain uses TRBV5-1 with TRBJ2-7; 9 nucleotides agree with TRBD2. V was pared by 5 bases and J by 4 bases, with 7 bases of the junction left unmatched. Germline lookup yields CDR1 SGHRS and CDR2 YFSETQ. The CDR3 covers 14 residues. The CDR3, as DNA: TGCGCCAGCAGTCTAGCGGGGACGATGTACGAGCAGTACTTC. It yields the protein CASSLAGTMYEQYF.

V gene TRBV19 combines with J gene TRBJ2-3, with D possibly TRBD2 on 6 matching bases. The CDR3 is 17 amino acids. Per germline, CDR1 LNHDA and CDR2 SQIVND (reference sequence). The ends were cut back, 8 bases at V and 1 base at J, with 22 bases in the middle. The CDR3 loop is CASFGPGVGGRTDTQYF. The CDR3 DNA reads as TGTGCCAGTTTTGGGCCGGGAGTCGGTGGGCGCACAGATACGCAGTATTTT.